This TCR beta chain was captured by sequencing in a study of regulatory T cells in long-lasting Graves disease. iRepertoire HTBI primers and Arm-PCR of CDR3 regions built TCR beta libraries. Using its own MiXCR run on the multiplex PCR reads, TCRdb lists one record per CDR3 protein. The data contain fewer than 450,000 distinct CDR3 sequences, about a quarter of them singletons. The time point: persistent/refractory GD, antithyroid drugs over 5 years with positive TRAb. Construction of the TCR library relied on RNA isolated from PBMCs. The CDR3 totals 15 residues. The V and J ends lost 0 bases and 4 bases respectively, with 13 bases between them. CDR1 and CDR2 (germline): MGHRA, YSYEKL.

This sequence was found in a female donor with Graves disease. The genes are TRBV4-1 and TRBJ2-7, with TRBD1 as a possible D gene (6 bases). The sample consisted of peripheral blood mononuclear cells (PBMCs), taken when the disease was refractory, from a patient treated with antithyroid drugs. The CDR3 region has the DNA TGCGCCAGCAGCCAAGAGTACAGGGCTATATACGAGCAGTACTTC. Translation: CASSQEYRAIYEQYF.